This TCR beta chain was identified in a study of control samples from healthy donors and cancer patients. In germline, CDR1 is SGHDN, CDR2 FVKESK. This CDR3 contains 14 residues. Trimming took 2 bases from V and 4 from J, leaving 11 bases between them. This clone came up once. The assay was immunoSEQ multiplex PCR, and TCRdb's table has in-frame clones only and misses some. This repertoire shows about 140,000 clones, roughly 94% found once; its top ten account for over 10%. Sample: blood. The receptor was derived from a man in his forties in good health. V usage is TRBV14 and J usage is TRBJ2-5; D perhaps matches TRBD1 (5 bases). CDR3 in amino acids: CASSQIVGPETQYF. CDR3 DNA: TGTGCCAGCAGCCAAATCGTGGGGCCAGAGACCCAGTACTTC.